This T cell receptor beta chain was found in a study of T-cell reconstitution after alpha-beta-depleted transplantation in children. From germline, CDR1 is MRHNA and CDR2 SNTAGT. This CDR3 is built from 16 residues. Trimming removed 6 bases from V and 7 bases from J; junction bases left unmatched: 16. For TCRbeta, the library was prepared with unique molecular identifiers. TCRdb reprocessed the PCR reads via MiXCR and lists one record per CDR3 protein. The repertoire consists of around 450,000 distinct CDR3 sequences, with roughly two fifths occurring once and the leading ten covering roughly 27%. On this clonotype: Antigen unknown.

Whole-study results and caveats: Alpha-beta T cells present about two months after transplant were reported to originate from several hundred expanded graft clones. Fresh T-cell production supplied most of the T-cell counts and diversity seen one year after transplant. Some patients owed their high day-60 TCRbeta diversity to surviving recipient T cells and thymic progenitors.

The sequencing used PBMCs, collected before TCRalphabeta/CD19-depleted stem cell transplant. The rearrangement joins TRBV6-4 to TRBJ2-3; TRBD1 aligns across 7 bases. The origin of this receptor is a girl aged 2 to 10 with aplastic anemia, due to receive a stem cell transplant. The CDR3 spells CASSPWDSSLSHTQYF. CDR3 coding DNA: TGTGCCAGCAGCCCATGGGACAGTTCCTTATCCCATACGCAGTATTTT.